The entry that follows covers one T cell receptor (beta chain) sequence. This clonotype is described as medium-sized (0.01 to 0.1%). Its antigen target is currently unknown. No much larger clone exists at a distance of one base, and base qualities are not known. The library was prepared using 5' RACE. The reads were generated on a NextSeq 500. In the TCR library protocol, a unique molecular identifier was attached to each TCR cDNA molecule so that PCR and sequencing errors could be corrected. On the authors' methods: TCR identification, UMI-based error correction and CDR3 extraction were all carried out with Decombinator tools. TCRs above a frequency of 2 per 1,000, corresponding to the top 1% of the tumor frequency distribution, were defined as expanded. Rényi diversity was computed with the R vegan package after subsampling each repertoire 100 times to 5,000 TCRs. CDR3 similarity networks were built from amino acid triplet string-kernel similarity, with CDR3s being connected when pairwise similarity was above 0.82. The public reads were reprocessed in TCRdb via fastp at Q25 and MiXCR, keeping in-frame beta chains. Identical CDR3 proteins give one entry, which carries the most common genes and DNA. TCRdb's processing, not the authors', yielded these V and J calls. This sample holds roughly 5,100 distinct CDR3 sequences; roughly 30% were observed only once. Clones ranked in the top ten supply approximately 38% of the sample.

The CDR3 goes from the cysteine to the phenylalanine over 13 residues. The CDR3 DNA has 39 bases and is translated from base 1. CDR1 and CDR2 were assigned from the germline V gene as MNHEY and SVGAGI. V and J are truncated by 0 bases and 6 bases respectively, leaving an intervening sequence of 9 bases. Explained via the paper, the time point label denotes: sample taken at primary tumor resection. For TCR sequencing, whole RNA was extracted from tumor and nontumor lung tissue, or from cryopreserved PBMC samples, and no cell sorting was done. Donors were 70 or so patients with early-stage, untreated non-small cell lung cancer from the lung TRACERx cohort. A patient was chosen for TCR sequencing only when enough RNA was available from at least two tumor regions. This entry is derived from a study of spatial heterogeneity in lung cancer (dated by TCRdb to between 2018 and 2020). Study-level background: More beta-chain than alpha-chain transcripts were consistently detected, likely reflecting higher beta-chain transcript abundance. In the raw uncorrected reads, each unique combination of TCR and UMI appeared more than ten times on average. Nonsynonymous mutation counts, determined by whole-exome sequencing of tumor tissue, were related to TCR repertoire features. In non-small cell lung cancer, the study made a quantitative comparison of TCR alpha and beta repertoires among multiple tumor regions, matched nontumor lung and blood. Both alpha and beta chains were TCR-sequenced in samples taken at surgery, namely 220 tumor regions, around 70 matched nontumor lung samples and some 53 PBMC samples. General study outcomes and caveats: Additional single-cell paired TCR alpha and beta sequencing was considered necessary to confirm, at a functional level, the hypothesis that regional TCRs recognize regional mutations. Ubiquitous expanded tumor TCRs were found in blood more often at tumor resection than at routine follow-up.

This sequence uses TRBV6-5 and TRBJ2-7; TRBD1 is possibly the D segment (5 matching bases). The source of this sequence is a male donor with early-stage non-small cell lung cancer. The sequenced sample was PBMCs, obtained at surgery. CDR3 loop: CASSYSKGSEQYF. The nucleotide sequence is TGTGCCAGCAGTTACTCGAAGGGGTCCGAGCAGTACTTC.